One sample yielded the 8 T cell receptor beta chains listed below, sequenced in a study of blood T cell repertoires in COVID-19. Libraries were prepared by immunoSEQ multiplex PCR; TCRdb keeps only in-frame clonotypes and omits some of them. Seen here are about 290,000 clones, about 89% observed once, and the top ten hold less than 2%. Material: PBMCs or T cells enriched from blood (not recorded which). These TCRs come from a woman between 35 and 50 years old who had recovered from COVID-19.

About this clone: Other nucleotide sequences in the sample specify the same CDR3. The chain links TRBV4-1 to TRBJ1-4; weak D call: TRBD1 (6 bases). This CDR3 spans 14 amino acids. Trimming cost V 1 base and J 7 bases, with 10 bases left between them. CDR1 MGHRA and CDR2 YSYEKL come from the germline V gene. As DNA, the CDR3 is TGCGCCAGCAGCCAAGTGACAGGCGTTGAAAAACTGTTTTTT. This sequence encodes CASSQVTGVEKLFF.

The chain has TRBV27 and TRBJ1-1; 8 positions agree with TRBD1. V was pared by 6 bases and J by 4 bases, with 16 bases of the junction left unmatched. CDR1 is MNHEY, CDR2 SMNVEV, per germline (reference sequence). The CDR3 runs to 17 residues. The CDR3 DNA reads as TGTGCCAGCAGGACCAGGGGGCGCGGTTCTTTCGGCACTGAAGCTTTCTTT. Its translation is CASRTRGRGSFGTEAFF.

The J gene is TRBJ1-2, the V gene TRBV15; 7 nucleotides align to TRBD1. There are 16 residues in the CDR3. CDR1 LNHNV and CDR2 YYDKDF come from the germline V gene (reference sequence). V shed 3 bases and J 0 bases; nucleotides not matched to a gene: 7. This CDR3 reads CATSRGGTAANYGYTF. Written as DNA, the CDR3 is TGTGCCACCAGCAGGGGCGGGACAGCGGCTAACTATGGCTACACCTTC.

This clone has more than one count but fewer than ten. The CDR3 region is CASSSTRQGNTIYF. Written as DNA, the CDR3 is TGTGCCAGCAGCTCAACTCGACAGGGAAACACCATATATTTT. J is TRBJ1-3 and V is TRBV11-2; weak D call: TRBD1 (5 bases). V lost 4 bases, J lost 4 bases, and 11 bases lay in between. In germline, CDR1 is SGHAT, CDR2 FQNNGV. The CDR3 covers 14 residues. Supplemented by reference TRBV11-2 and TRBJ1-3, the full variable domain reads EAGVAQSPRYKIIEKRQSVAFWCNPISGHATLYWYQQILGQGPKLLIQFQNNGVVDDSQLPKDRFSAERLKGVDSTLKIQPAKLEDSAVYLCASSSTRQGNTIYFGEGSWLTVV.

The V gene is TRBV5-5, the J gene TRBJ2-6, with 8 bases identical to TRBD2. The V and J ends lost 3 bases and 1 base, in that order; junction bases with no gene match: 9. Germline V gene data show CDR1 as SGHKS and CDR2 as YYEKEE (reference sequence). The CDR3 is 18 residues long. CDR3 loop: CASSWAGGFGSGANVLTF. The CDR3 region has the DNA TGTGCCAGCAGCTGGGCGGGGGGCTTTGGATCTGGGGCCAACGTCCTGACTTTC. Complete variable domain (other parts from reference TRBV5-5 and TRBJ2-6): DAGVTQSPTHLIKTRGQQVTLRCSPISGHKSVSWYQQVLGQGPQFIFQYYEKEERGRGNFPDRFSARQFPNYSSELNVNALLLGDSALYLCASSWAGGFGSGANVLTFGAGSRLTVL.

The chain combines TRBV3-1 (or the pseudogene TRBV3-2) with TRBJ2-1, with TRBD2 identical over 8 bases. V gave up 1 base and J gave up 8 bases; unmatched junction bases: 13. The germline V gene encodes CDR1 LGHDT and CDR2 YNNKEL (reference sequence). The CDR3 contains 17 residues. The CDR3 sequence: CASSQVRRTGGPDEQFF. In DNA form, the CDR3 reads TGTGCCAGCAGCCAAGTTCGCCGGACGGGGGGGCCAGATGAGCAGTTCTTC.

V is TRBV11-2 and J is TRBJ1-1; D is unresolved. CDR3 size: 13 residues. V was trimmed by 6 bases and J by 3 bases, leaving 11 bases between them. Looked up from germline, CDR1 is SGHAT and CDR2 is FQNNGV. Here the CDR3 reads CASRSRLDTEAFF. CDR3 nucleotide sequence: TGTGCCAGCAGATCCCGATTAGACACTGAAGCTTTCTTT.

The rearrangement joins TRBV5-1 to TRBJ2-1, with TRBD2 matching over 9 bases. The CDR3 spans 15 residues. V was pared by 4 bases and J by 0 bases, with 2 bases of the junction left unmatched. Germline CDR1 SGHRS, CDR2 YFSETQ. This CDR3 reads CASSPTSGSYNEQFF. DNA of the CDR3: TGCGCCAGCAGCCCGACTAGCGGCTCCTACAATGAGCAGTTCTTC. Variable domain in full (rest from reference TRBV5-1 and TRBJ2-1): KAGVTQTPRYLIKTRGQQVTLSCSPISGHRSVSWYQQTPGQGLQFLFEYFSETQRNKGNFPGRFSGRQFSNSRSEMNVSTLELGDSALYLCASSPTSGSYNEQFFGPGTRLTVL.